The 21 T cell receptor beta chains below were found in one sample sequenced in a study of blood T cell repertoires in COVID-19. Clones were read by immunoSEQ multiplex PCR, and TCRdb kept only the in-frame ones, dropping some. In the table there are roughly 400,000 clones, about 83% of which are singletons. Input material: PBMCs or T cells enriched from blood (not recorded which). The source of these receptors is a woman between 45 and 65 years old who had recovered from COVID-19.

This rearrangement joins TRBV7-2 to TRBJ2-2, with TRBD1 as a possible D gene (6 bases). Germline V CDR1 and CDR2: SGHTA, FQGNSA. Trimming stripped 5 bases from V and 2 bases from J, with 12 bases between. The CDR3 sequence is 15 residues long. The CDR3: CASSRRDTNTGELFF. Written as DNA, the CDR3 is TGTGCCAGCAGCCGCCGGGACACCAACACCGGGGAGCTGTTTTTT.

The rearrangement uses TRBV6-6 and TRBJ2-7, with 7 bases lining up with TRBD1. Losses at the gene ends were 6 bases for V and 7 bases for J; bases not matched to a gene: 3. The CDR3 sequence is 11 residues long. Germline V CDR1 and CDR2: MNHNY, SVGAGI (reference sequence). The CDR3 nucleotides read TGTGCCAGCAGGATGGGACAGGAGCAGTACTTC. This gives the protein CASRMGQEQYF.

This clone was observed a single time. The V and J genes are TRBV30 and TRBJ1-4; D is possibly TRBD1 (5 bases). With 2 bases removed from V and 6 bases from J, the gap between germline ends came to 7 bases. Germline V gene sequence: CDR1 GTSNPN, CDR2 SVGIG (reference sequence). The CDR3 totals 12 residues. DNA for the CDR3: TGTGCCTGGAGTACGGGGGATGAAAAACTGTTTTTT. Protein sequence: CAWSTGDEKLFF.

V usage is TRBV19 and J usage is TRBJ1-1, with TRBD1 matching over 8 bases. The germline V gene has CDR1 LNHDA and CDR2 SQIVND (reference sequence). CDR3 size: 12 residues. V was clipped by 8 bases and J by 7 bases; unmatched bases: 6. The CDR3 DNA is TGTGCCAGTCAGCAGGGGGCGGGTGAAGCTTTCTTT. Protein product: CASQQGAGEAFF.

CDR3 DNA sequence: TGTGCCAGCAGTTTATTTTCTTTTTCCGGAGGCACCGGGGAGCTGTTTTTT. It translates to CASSLFSFSGGTGELFF. This chain uses TRBV28 with TRBJ2-2; tentative D call: TRBD2 (5 bases). CDR3 length equals 17 residues. V lost 1 base and J lost 4, with 16 bases in between. Germline CDR1 and CDR2: MDHEN and SYDVKM. Filled out from reference TRBV28 and TRBJ2-2, the complete variable domain reads DVKVTQSSRYLVKRTGEKVFLECVQDMDHENMFWYRQDPGLGLRLIYFSYDVKMKEKGDIPEGYSVSREKKERFSLILESASTNQTSMYLCASSLFSFSGGTGELFFGEGSRLTVL.

The rearrangement joins TRBV4-2 to TRBJ1-2; D not certain. CDR1 and CDR2 from the germline V gene are LGHNA and YNFKEQ. The CDR3 spans 14 residues. The V and J ends lost 7 bases and 1 base respectively, with 13 bases between them. CDR3 sequence reads: CASNKATDNYGYTF. CDR3 in DNA: TGTGCCAGCAACAAAGCCACAGATAACTATGGCTACACCTTC.

This chain joins TRBV5-5 and TRBJ2-2; D unresolved. The germline V gene encodes CDR1 SGHKS and CDR2 YYEKEE (reference sequence). V was shortened by 0 bases and J by 0 bases, with 9 bases between the two germline ends. The CDR3 consists of 16 residues. This chain's CDR3 is CASSLEVGTNTGELFF. The CDR3 nucleotides are TGTGCCAGCAGCTTGGAGGTGGGCACGAACACCGGGGAGCTGTTTTTT. Full variable domain (rest looked up from reference TRBV5-5 and TRBJ2-2): DAGVTQSPTHLIKTRGQQVTLRCSPISGHKSVSWYQQVLGQGPQFIFQYYEKEERGRGNFPDRFSARQFPNYSSELNVNALLLGDSALYLCASSLEVGTNTGELFFGEGSRLTVL.

V gene TRBV5-8 combines with J gene TRBJ1-2; 9 bases are shared with TRBD1. Germline loops: CDR1 SGHTS, CDR2 YDEGEE. This CDR3 is built from 15 residues. V lost 4 bases to trimming and J lost 9 bases; unmatched junction nucleotides: 13. CDR3 in DNA: TGTGCCAGCAGCCCGGCCGGGACAGGGTTTGATAGCTACACCTTC. It is translated as CASSPAGTGFDSYTF. The whole variable domain, filled in from reference TRBV5-8 and TRBJ1-2, reads EAGVTQSPTHLIKTRGQQATLRCSPISGHTSVYWYQQALGLGLQFLLWYDEGEERNRGNFPPRFSGRQFPNYSSELNVNALELEDSALYLCASSPAGTGFDSYTFGSGTRLTVV.

This rearrangement joins TRBV27 to TRBJ1-2; 7 bases fit TRBD1. In germline, CDR1 is MNHEY, CDR2 SMNVEV (reference sequence). The CDR3 length is 15 residues. Trimming at V came to 7 bases and at J to 6 bases, leaving 14 bases not matched to a gene. CDR3 DNA: TGTGCCAGCACCCACCACCGGGACAGCCCGAATGGCTACACCTTC. Translating gives CASTHHRDSPNGYTF.

V usage is TRBV4-1 and J usage is TRBJ1-2, with 12 bases matching TRBD1. The trim removed 3 bases at V and 3 bases at J, leaving 11 bases unmatched. Germline V lookup: CDR1 MGHRA, CDR2 YSYEKL. This CDR3 has 18 residues. The CDR3 sequence is CASSQLIVRDRGHYGYTF. CDR3 DNA sequence: TGCGCCAGCAGCCAGTTGATTGTACGGGACAGGGGGCACTATGGCTACACCTTC.

The sample holds a few counts of this clone. The rearrangement uses TRBV27 and TRBJ1-2, with a weak D call TRBD1 (6 bases). Looked up from germline, CDR1 is MNHEY and CDR2 is SMNVEV (reference sequence). The CDR3 consists of 14 residues. Trimming took 5 bases from V and 3 from J, leaving 13 bases between them. CDR3 loop: CASSPQGLYYGYTF. As DNA, the CDR3 is TGTGCCAGCAGTCCACAGGGCCTCTACTATGGCTACACCTTC.

The genes are TRBV2 and TRBJ1-1, with a tentative D call TRBD1 (5 bases). Germline V gene sequence: CDR1 SNHLY, CDR2 FYNNEI. The germline V and J ends were trimmed by 6 bases and 4 bases, with 15 bases remaining between them. The CDR3 contains 14 residues. In DNA form, the CDR3 reads TGTGCCAGCAGCCCGGACACCCAGAGCACTGAAGCTTTCTTT. Translated: CASSPDTQSTEAFF.

The chain has TRBV5-3 and TRBJ2-1, with 16 positions matching TRBD2. TRBV5-3 qualifies as an ORF whose function is uncertain. The length of the CDR3 is 19 residues. V shed 4 bases, J shed 7 bases, and the junction held 14 bases outside the gene matches. The CDR3 region is CARSNGTSGGAREGNEQFF. CDR3 DNA sequence: TGTGCCAGAAGCAATGGGACTAGCGGGGGGGCACGAGAAGGTAATGAGCAGTTCTTC.

This clone was detected only once. The chain joins TRBV23-1 to TRBJ1-1; D is ambiguous. TRBV23-1 is flagged as an ORF with uncertain function. Deletions cut 4 bases from V and 4 bases from J, with 25 bases between. The CDR3 is 18 amino acids. The CDR3: CASSPKKHTEIPITEAFF. The CDR3 DNA reads as TGCGCCAGCAGTCCCAAAAAGCATACGGAGATACCGATCACTGAAGCTTTCTTT.

V is TRBV6-4 and J is TRBJ1-1, with 12 bases matching TRBD1. After removal of 2 bases from V and 9 bases from J, the junction contained 4 bases not matched to a gene. CDR3 size: 14 residues. Germline V gene lookup returns CDR1 MRHNA and CDR2 SNTAGT. CDR3 sequence: CASSDGGQGAKAFF. CDR3 DNA sequence: TGTGCCAGCAGTGACGGGGGACAGGGGGCGAAAGCTTTCTTT.

This chain links TRBV4-2 with TRBJ2-2, with a weak D call TRBD2 (5 bases). Trimming shortened V by 4 bases and J by 6 bases, and 15 bases separated the two germline ends. The CDR3 spans 15 residues. The germline gives CDR1 LGHNA, CDR2 YNFKEQ. This CDR3 is CASSPQSGSAGELFF. CDR3 nucleotides: TGTGCCAGCAGCCCTCAGAGTGGGAGCGCCGGGGAGCTGTTTTTT.

The chain carries TRBV11-2 and TRBJ1-3, with 7 bases that match TRBD1. This CDR3 is 16 amino acids long. Germline V gene sequence: CDR1 SGHAT, CDR2 FQNNGV. The J segment lost 2 bases and the V segment lost 6 bases, leaving 10 bases of the junction unmatched. CDR3: CASSSSLGQTGNTIYF. The CDR3 DNA follows: TGTGCCAGCAGTTCAAGCCTGGGACAGACTGGAAACACCATATATTTT.

The gene calls are TRBV5-6 and TRBJ2-5, with 9 bases aligning to TRBD2. Germline CDR1 SGHDT, CDR2 YYEEEE. This CDR3 comprises 15 residues. The trim removed 2 bases at V and 3 bases at J, leaving 5 bases unmatched. The CDR3 sequence is CASSFTGLAKETQYF. CDR3 nucleotide sequence: TGTGCCAGCAGCTTCACGGGACTAGCAAAAGAGACCCAGTACTTC.

J is TRBJ2-7 and V is TRBV27; the D gene is possibly TRBD1 (6 bases). In germline, CDR1 is MNHEY, CDR2 SMNVEV (reference sequence). The CDR3 covers 14 residues. V lost 5 bases to trimming and J lost 4 bases, with 15 bases between them. The CDR3 sequence is CASSTQGRGYEQYF. For the CDR3, the DNA is TGTGCCAGCAGTACCCAAGGCAGGGGATACGAGCAGTACTTC.

The chain combines TRBV7-2 with TRBJ2-4, with D unresolved. The CDR3 covers 14 residues. Trimming took off 5 bases at V and 0 bases at J, with 8 bases between the two ends. In germline, CDR1 is SGHTA, CDR2 FQGNSA. CDR3 sequence (DNA): TGTGCCAGCAGCCCCACGGTAGCCAAAAACATTCAGTACTTC. It translates to CASSPTVAKNIQYF.

The count of this clone is one. The chain links TRBV2 to TRBJ1-5; 8 bases are shared with TRBD1. This CDR3 region has 15 residues. Germline loops: CDR1 SNHLY, CDR2 FYNNEI. V shed 5 bases and J 7 bases; nucleotides not matched to a gene: 10. CDR3 sequence reads: CASSLDRGPNQPQHF. CDR3 coding DNA: TGTGCCAGCAGTCTAGACAGGGGTCCGAACCAGCCCCAGCATTTT.